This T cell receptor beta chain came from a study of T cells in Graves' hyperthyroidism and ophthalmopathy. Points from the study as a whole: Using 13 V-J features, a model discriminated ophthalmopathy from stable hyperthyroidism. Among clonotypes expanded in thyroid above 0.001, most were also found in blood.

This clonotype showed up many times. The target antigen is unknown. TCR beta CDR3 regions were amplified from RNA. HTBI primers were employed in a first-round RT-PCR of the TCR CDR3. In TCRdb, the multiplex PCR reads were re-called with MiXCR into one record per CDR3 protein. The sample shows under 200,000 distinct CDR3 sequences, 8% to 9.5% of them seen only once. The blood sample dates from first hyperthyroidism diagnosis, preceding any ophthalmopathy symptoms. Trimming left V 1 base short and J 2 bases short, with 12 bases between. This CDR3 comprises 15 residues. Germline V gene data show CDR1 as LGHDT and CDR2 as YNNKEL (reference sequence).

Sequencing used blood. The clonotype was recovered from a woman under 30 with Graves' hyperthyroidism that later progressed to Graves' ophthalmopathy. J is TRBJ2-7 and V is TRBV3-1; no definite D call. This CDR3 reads CASSQGLRFPYEQYF. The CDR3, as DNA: TGTGCCAGCAGCCAAGGGCTCAGATTCCCCTACGAGCAGTACTTC.